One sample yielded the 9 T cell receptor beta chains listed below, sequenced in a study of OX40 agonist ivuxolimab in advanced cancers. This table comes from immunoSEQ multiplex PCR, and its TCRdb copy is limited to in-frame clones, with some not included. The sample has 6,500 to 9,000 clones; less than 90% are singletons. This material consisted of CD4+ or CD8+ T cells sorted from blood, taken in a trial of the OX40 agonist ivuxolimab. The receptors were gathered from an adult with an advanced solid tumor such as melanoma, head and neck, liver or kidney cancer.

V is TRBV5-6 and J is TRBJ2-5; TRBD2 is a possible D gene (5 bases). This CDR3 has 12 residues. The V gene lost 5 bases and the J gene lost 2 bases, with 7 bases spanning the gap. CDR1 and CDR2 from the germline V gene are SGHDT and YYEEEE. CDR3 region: CASRDLQETQYF. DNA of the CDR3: TGTGCCAGCAGGGACTTACAAGAGACCCAGTACTTC.

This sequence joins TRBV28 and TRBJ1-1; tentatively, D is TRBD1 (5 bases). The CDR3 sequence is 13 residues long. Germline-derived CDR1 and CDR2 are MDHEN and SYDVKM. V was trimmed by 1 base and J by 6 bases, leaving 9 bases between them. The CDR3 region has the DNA TGTGCCAGCAGTTTATTGGGGGACCCTGAAGCTTTCTTT. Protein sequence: CASSLLGDPEAFF.

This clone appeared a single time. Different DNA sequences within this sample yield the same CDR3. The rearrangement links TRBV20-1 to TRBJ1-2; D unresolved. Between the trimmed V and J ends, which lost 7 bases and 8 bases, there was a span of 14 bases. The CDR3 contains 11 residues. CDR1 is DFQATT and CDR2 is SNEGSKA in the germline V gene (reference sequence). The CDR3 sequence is CSVGHLDGYTF. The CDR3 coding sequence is TGCAGTGTAGGCCACCTAGACGGCTACACCTTC.

The CDR3 DNA is TGTGCCAGCAGCGTTCTAGTTAACACCGGGGAGCTGTTTTTT. It encodes CASSVLVNTGELFF. The rearrangement links TRBV2 to TRBJ2-2, with D hard to call. Germline CDR1 is SNHLY and CDR2 is FYNNEI. Trimming stripped 6 bases from V and 2 bases from J, with 10 bases between. This CDR3 region has 14 residues.

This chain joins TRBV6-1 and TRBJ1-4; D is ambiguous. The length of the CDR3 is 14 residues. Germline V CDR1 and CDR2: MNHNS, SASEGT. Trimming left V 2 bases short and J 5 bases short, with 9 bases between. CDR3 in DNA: TGTGCCAGCAGTGAATTAGGAAACAATGAAAAACTGTTTTTT. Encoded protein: CASSELGNNEKLFF.

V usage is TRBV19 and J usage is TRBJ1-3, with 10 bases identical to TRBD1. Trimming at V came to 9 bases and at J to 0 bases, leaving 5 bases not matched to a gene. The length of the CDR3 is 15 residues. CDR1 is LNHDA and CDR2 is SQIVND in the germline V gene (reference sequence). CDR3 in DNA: TGTGCCAGCGACTGGACAGGGGGCTCTGGAAACACCATATATTTT. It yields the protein CASDWTGGSGNTIYF.

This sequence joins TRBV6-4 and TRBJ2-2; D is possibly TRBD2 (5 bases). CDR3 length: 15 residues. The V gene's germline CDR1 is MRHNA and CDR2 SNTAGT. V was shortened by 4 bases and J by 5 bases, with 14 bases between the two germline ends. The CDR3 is CASSGDPGGTGELFF. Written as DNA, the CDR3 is TGTGCCAGCAGTGGGGATCCTGGCGGGACCGGGGAGCTGTTTTTT.

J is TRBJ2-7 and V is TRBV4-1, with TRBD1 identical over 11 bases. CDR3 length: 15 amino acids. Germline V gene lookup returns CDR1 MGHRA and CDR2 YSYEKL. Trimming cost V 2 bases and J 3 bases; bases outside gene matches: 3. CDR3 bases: TGCGCCAGCAGCCAATTGGGGACAGGGGGCTACGAGCAGTACTTC. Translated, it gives CASSQLGTGGYEQYF.

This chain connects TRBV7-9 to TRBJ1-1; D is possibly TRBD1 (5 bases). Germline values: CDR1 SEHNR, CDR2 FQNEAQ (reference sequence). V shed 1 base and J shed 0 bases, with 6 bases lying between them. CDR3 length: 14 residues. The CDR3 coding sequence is TGTGCCAGCAGCTTAGGACAGATGAACACTGAAGCTTTCTTT. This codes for CASSLGQMNTEAFF. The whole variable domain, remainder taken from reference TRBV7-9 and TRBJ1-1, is DTGVSQNPRHKITKRGQNVTFRCDPISEHNRLYWYRQTLGQGPEFLTYFQNEAQLEKSRLLSDRFSAERPKGSFSTLEIQRTEQGDSAMYLCASSLGQMNTEAFFGQGTRLTVV.